The T cell receptor beta chain under discussion was sequenced for a study of control samples from healthy donors and cancer patients. Using immunoSEQ multiplex PCR, the repertoire was profiled, and TCRdb retains in-frame clones only, with some absent. The table has approximately 170,000 clones, 80% to 95% seen once. Trimming left V 0 bases short and J 3 bases short, with 5 bases between. This CDR3 is 13 amino acids long. Germline V gene lookup returns CDR1 MNHEY and CDR2 SMNVEV (reference sequence). This receptor was identified in a woman in her twenties or thirties in good health. The chain links TRBV27 to TRBJ1-1, with D hard to call. Sequencing used blood. The CDR3 here is CASSLSRHTEAFF. DNA for the CDR3: TGTGCCAGCAGTTTATCGAGGCACACTGAAGCTTTCTTT.